The 14 T cell receptor beta chains reported below all come from one sample, sequenced in a study of T cell responses to AZD1222 COVID-19 vaccine. Clones were read by immunoSEQ multiplex PCR, and TCRdb kept only the in-frame ones, dropping some. The sample includes fewer than 200,000 clones, approximately 86% of them seen just once. The material was peripheral blood, obtained 28 days after the second AZD1222 dose. The source of these receptors is an adult who received the AZD1222 COVID-19 vaccine.

The chain links TRBV5-4 to TRBJ1-6, with TRBD1 matching 7 bases. Germline CDR1 reads SGHNT; CDR2 reads YYREEE (reference sequence). This CDR3 region has 15 residues. The ends lost 4 bases at V and 10 bases at J; junction bases unmatched: 11. The CDR3 coding sequence is TGTGCCAGCAGCCGGGGACAGAGGGGCCCGTCACCCCTCCACTTT. It yields the protein CASSRGQRGPSPLHF. Combining the CDR3 with reference TRBV5-4 and TRBJ1-6 gives the whole variable domain ETGVTQSPTHLIKTRGQQVTLRCSSQSGHNTVSWYQQALGQGPQFIFQYYREEENGRGNFPPRFSGLQFPNYSSELNVNALELDDSALYLCASSRGQRGPSPLHFGNGTRLTVT.

A single count supports this clone. This sample also contains other DNA sequences that code for the same CDR3. The V and J genes are TRBV20-1 and TRBJ1-1, with a weak D call TRBD1 (5 bases). CDR1 and CDR2 (germline): DFQATT, SNEGSKA (reference sequence). CDR3 length: 11 residues. Trimming took 5 bases from V and 1 from J, leaving 5 bases between them. CDR3 coding DNA: TGCAGTGCTCAGGGGAACACTGAAGCTTTCTTT. Protein product: CSAQGNTEAFF.

The CDR3 here is CASTPGGARRNTEAFF. CDR3 sequence (DNA): TGCGCCAGCACCCCAGGGGGCGCCAGGCGGAACACTGAAGCTTTCTTT. This sequence joins TRBV5-1 and TRBJ1-1, with TRBD1 matching over 8 bases. This CDR3 region has 16 residues. Germline values: CDR1 SGHRS, CDR2 YFSETQ. V lost 6 bases to trimming and J lost 1 base; unmatched junction nucleotides: 11.

V usage is TRBV19 and J usage is TRBJ1-6, with 7 bases fitting TRBD1. This CDR3 comprises 13 residues. In germline, CDR1 is LNHDA, CDR2 SQIVND (reference sequence). V dropped 5 bases and J dropped 6; count of bases not matched to a gene: 1. The CDR3 spells CASSGTVNSPLHF. Written as DNA, the CDR3 is TGTGCCAGTAGTGGGACAGTTAATTCACCCCTCCACTTT.

This chain connects TRBV7-9 to TRBJ2-5; D gene unclear. Germline loops: CDR1 SEHNR, CDR2 FQNEAQ (reference sequence). V was shortened by 5 bases and J by 5 bases, with 9 bases between the two germline ends. The CDR3 is 12 amino acids. The CDR3 DNA reads as TGTGCCAGCAGCCACAATCTCGAGACCCAGTACTTC. It codes for CASSHNLETQYF.

This sequence joins TRBV11-2 and TRBJ2-5, with TRBD1 matching over 11 bases. CDR3 size: 14 residues. V shed 5 bases, J shed 5 bases, and the junction held 4 bases outside the gene matches. CDR1 is SGHAT, CDR2 FQNNGV, per germline. The chain's CDR3 is CASSRTGGLETQYF. The CDR3 DNA reads TGTGCCAGCAGCCGGACAGGGGGCTTGGAGACCCAGTACTTC.

The chain carries TRBV7-2 and TRBJ2-5; 8 bases match TRBD2. Germline V gene lookup returns CDR1 SGHTA and CDR2 FQGNSA. The CDR3 extends over 18 amino acids. V shed 1 base and J 1 base; nucleotides not matched to a gene: 11. The CDR3 here is CASSLGFSGGGIQETQYF. In DNA form, the CDR3 reads TGTGCCAGCAGCTTAGGATTCAGCGGGGGAGGTATCCAAGAGACCCAGTACTTC.

J is TRBJ1-1 and V is TRBV6-5; weak D call: TRBD1 (6 bases). Trimming took 0 bases from V and 4 from J, leaving 9 bases between them. The CDR3 runs to 14 residues. Germline CDR1 is MNHEY and CDR2 is SVGAGI. CDR3 residues: CASSYSGGITEAFF. In DNA, the CDR3 is TGTGCCAGCAGTTACTCAGGGGGGATCACTGAAGCTTTCTTT.

This chain links TRBV9 with TRBJ2-3; D call uncertain. The V end lost 2 bases, the J end lost 2 bases, and 15 bases lay between the germline ends. CDR1 is SGDLS and CDR2 is YYNGEE in the germline V gene. The CDR3 totals 16 residues. CDR3 bases: TGTGCCAGCAGCGTGGGGTCCAGCCTACTCACAGATACGCAGTATTTT. Translated, it gives CASSVGSSLLTDTQYF.

A remark on this clone: The same CDR3 arises from other DNA sequences in this sample as well. V is TRBV19 and J is TRBJ1-2; 8 bases are a match to TRBD1. The CDR3 spans 13 residues. Germline-derived CDR1 and CDR2 are LNHDA and SQIVND (reference sequence). V shed 8 bases and J 4 bases; nucleotides not matched to a gene: 6. CDR3 DNA: TGTGCCAGTTCTGACAGGGGATTCTATGGCTACACCTTC. Translation gives CASSDRGFYGYTF.

V usage is TRBV10-3 and J usage is TRBJ2-7; possibly TRBD1 for D (6 bases). The CDR3 runs to 16 residues. CDR1 and CDR2 from the germline V gene are ENHRY and SYGVKD. The V gene lost 0 bases and the J gene lost 3 bases, with 15 bases spanning the gap. The CDR3 is CAISESSRGYNYEQYF. For the CDR3, the DNA is TGTGCCATCAGTGAGTCGAGCAGGGGTTACAACTACGAGCAGTACTTC.

This clone was picked up one time. This chain joins TRBV5-6 and TRBJ2-3; no definite D call. CDR3 length: 15 residues. Trimming shortened V by 2 bases and J by 0 bases, and 10 bases separated the two germline ends. CDR1 and CDR2 from the germline V gene are SGHDT and YYEEEE. The CDR3 spells CASSFGRISTDTQYF. DNA for the CDR3: TGTGCCAGCAGCTTCGGGCGGATCAGCACAGATACGCAGTATTTT.

The genes are TRBV7-2 and TRBJ2-2; D possibly corresponds to TRBD2 (6 bases). The CDR3 covers 13 residues. Trimming removed 1 base at V and 6 bases at J, with 6 bases between. The germline V gene has CDR1 SGHTA and CDR2 FQGNSA. The CDR3 sequence is CASSLGGAGELFF. CDR3 coding DNA: TGTGCCAGCAGCTTAGGCGGGGCCGGGGAGCTGTTTTTT.

The chain combines TRBV11-1 with TRBJ2-2, with D tentatively TRBD1 (6 bases). With 2 bases removed from V and 4 bases from J, the gap between germline ends came to 14 bases. The length of the CDR3 is 16 residues. CDR1 and CDR2 (germline): SGHAT, FQDESV (reference sequence). The CDR3 region is CASSLIGQSITGELFF. DNA of the CDR3: TGTGCCAGCAGCTTAATAGGACAGTCGATCACCGGGGAGCTGTTTTTT.